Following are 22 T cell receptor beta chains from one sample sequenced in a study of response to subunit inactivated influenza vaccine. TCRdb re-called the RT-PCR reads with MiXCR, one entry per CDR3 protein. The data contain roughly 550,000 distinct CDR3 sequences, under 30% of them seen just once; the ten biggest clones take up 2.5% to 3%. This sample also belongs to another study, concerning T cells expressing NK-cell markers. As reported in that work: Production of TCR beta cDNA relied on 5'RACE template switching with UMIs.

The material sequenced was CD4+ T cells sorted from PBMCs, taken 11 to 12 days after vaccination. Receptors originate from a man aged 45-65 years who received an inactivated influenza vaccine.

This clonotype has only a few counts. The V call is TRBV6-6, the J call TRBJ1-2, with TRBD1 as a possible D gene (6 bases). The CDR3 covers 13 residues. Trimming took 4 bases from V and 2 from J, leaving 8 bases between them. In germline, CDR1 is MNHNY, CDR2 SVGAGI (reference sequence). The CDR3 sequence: CASSSTGNYGYTF. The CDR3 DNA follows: TGTGCCAGCAGTTCCACAGGGAACTATGGCTACACCTTC.

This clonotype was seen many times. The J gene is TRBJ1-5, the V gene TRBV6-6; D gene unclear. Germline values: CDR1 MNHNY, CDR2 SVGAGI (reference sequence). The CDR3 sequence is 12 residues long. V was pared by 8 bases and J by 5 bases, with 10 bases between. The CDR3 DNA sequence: TGTGCCAGCGAACGACAAGATCAGCCCCAGCATTTT. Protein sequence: CASERQDQPQHF.

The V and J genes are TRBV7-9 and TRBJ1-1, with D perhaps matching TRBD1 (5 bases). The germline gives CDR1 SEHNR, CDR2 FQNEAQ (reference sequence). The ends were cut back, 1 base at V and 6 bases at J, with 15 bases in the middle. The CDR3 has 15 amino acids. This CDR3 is CASSLERGAPSEAFF. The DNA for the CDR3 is TGTGCCAGCAGCTTAGAAAGGGGCGCGCCGTCTGAAGCTTTCTTT.

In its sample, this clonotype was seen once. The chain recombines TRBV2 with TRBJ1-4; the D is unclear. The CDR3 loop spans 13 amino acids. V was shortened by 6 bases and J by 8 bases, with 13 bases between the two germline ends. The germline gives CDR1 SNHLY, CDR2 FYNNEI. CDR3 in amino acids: CASSYTAPEKLFF. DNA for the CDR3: TGTGCCAGCAGCTATACGGCTCCGGAAAAACTGTTTTTT.

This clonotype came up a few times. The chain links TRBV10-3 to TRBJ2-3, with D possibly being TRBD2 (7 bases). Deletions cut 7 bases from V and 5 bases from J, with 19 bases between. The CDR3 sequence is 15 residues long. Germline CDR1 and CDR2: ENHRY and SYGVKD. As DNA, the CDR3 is TGTGCCATCAAAGGGGGGGCGACCCCCGGAGATACGCAGTATTTT. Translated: CAIKGGATPGDTQYF.

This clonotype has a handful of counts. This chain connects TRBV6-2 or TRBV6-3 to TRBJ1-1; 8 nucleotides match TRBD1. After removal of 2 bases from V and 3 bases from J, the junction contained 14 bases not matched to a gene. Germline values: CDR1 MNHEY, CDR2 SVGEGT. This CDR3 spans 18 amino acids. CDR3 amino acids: CASSYTTQGALLDTEAFF. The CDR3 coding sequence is TGTGCCAGCAGTTACACCACTCAGGGGGCCTTGCTTGACACTGAAGCTTTCTTT.

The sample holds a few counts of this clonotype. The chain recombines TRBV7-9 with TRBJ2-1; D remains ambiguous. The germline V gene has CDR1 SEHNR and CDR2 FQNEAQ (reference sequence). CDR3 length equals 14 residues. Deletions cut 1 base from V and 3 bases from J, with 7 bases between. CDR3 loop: CASSLVPSYNEQFF. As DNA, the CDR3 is TGTGCCAGCAGCTTAGTCCCTAGCTACAATGAGCAGTTCTTC.

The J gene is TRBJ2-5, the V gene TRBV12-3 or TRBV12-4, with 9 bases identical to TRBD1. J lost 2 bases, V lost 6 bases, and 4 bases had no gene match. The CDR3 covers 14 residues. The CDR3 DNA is TGTGCCAGCAGCGCCGGGACAGGGCAAGAGACCCAGTACTTC. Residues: CASSAGTGQETQYF.

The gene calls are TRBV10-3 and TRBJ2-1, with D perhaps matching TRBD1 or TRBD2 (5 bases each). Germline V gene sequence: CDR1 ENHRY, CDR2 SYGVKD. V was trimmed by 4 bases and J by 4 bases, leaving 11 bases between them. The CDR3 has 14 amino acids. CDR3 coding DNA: TGTGCCATCAGTGTCCGGGGCGGGTACAATGAGCAGTTCTTC. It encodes CAISVRGGYNEQFF.

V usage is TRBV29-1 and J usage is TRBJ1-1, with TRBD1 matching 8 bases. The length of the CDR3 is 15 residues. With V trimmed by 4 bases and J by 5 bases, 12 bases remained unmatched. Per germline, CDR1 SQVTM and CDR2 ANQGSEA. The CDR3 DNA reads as TGCAGCGTTGCCTATCAGGGGGCGTCAAAAACTGAAGCTTTCTTT. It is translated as CSVAYQGASKTEAFF. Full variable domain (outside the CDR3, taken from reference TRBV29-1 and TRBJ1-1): SAVISQKPSRDICQRGTSLTIQCQVDSQVTMMFWYRQQPGQSLTLIATANQGSEATYESGFVIDKFPISRPNLTFSTLTVSNMSPEDSSIYLCSVAYQGASKTEAFFGQGTRLTVV.

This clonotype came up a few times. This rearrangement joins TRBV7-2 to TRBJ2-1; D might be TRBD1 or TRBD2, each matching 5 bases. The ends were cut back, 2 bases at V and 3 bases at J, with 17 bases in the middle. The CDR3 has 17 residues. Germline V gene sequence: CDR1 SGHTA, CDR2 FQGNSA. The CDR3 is CASSLRGGSSFYNEQFF. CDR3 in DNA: TGTGCCAGCAGCTTAAGGGGCGGGTCTAGTTTCTACAATGAGCAGTTCTTC.

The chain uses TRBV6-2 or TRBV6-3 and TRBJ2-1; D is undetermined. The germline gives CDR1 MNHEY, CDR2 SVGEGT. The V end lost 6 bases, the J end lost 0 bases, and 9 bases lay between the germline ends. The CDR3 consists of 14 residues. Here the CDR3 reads CASRKPTSYNEQFF. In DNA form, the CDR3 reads TGTGCCAGCAGAAAACCTACCTCCTACAATGAGCAGTTCTTC.

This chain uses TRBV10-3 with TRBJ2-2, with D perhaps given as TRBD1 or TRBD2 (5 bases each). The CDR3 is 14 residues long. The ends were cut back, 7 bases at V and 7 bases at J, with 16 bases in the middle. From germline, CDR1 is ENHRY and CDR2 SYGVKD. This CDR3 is CAITAESRGGELFF. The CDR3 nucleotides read TGTGCCATCACAGCGGAATCGAGGGGCGGGGAGCTGTTTTTT.

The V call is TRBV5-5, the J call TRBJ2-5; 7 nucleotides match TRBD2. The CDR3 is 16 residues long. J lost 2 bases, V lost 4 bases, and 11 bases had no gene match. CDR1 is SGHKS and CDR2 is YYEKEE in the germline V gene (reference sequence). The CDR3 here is CASSISGAGWQETQYF. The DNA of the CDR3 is TGTGCCAGCAGCATATCGGGAGCGGGGTGGCAAGAGACCCAGTACTTC.

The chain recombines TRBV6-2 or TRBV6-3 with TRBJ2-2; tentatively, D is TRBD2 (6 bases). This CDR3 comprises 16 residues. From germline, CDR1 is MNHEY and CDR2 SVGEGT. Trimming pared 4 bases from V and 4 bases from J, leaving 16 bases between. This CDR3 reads CASSSQRASGTGELFF. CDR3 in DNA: TGTGCCAGCAGTTCCCAGCGGGCGTCGGGCACCGGGGAGCTGTTTTTT.

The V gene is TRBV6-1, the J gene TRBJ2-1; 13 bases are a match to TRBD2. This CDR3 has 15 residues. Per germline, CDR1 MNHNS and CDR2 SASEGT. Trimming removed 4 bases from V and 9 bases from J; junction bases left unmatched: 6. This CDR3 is CASSVTSGGASEQFF. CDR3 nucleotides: TGTGCCAGCAGTGTCACTAGCGGGGGGGCTAGTGAGCAGTTCTTC.

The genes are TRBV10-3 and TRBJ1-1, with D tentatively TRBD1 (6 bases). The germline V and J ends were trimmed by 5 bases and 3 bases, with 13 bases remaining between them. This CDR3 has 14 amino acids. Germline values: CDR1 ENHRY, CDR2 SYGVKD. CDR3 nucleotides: TGTGCCATCAGTACAGGGTTGTTACACACTGAAGCTTTCTTT. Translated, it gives CAISTGLLHTEAFF.

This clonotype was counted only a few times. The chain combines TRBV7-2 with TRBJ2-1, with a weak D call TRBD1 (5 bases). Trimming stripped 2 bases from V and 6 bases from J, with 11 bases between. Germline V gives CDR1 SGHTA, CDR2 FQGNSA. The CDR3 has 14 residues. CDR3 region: CASSLQGIFNEQFF. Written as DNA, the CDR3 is TGTGCCAGCAGCTTACAGGGTATCTTCAATGAGCAGTTCTTC.

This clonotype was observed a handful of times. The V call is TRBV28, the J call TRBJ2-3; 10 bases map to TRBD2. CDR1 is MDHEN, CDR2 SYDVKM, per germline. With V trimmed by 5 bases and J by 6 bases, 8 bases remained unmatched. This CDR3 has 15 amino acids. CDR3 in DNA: TGTGCCAGCAGTGATAGCGGGGGGCCCCTCGATACGCAGTATTTT. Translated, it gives CASSDSGGPLDTQYF.

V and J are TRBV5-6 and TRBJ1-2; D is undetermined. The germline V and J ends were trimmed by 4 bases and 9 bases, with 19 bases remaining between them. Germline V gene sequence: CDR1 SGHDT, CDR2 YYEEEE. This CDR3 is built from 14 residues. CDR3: CASSLVVGVSSYTF. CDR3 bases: TGTGCCAGCAGCCTGGTAGTGGGAGTGAGTAGCTACACCTTC.

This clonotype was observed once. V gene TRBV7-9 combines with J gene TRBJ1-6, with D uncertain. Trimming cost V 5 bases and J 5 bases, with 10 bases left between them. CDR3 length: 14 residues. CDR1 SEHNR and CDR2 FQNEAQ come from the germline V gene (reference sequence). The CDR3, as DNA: TGTGCCAGCAGCGCCGACTCAGATAATTCACCCCTCCACTTT. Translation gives CASSADSDNSPLHF.

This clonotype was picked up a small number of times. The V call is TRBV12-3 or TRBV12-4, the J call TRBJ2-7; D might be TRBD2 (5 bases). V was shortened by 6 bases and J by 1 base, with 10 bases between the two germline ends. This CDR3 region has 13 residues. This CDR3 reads CASRFGGSYEQYF. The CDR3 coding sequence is TGTGCCAGCAGATTCGGCGGGTCCTACGAGCAGTACTTC.